The present entry profiles one TCR beta chain with its context. These data originate in a study of blood T cell repertoires in COVID-19. V was cut by 5 bases and J by 4 bases, with 16 bases left in between. CDR3 length: 14 amino acids. CDR1 and CDR2 (germline): SGHDT, YYEEEE. Per the original methods: Estimation of nucleated cell counts relied on the amplification of reference gene primers. TCRdb's copy holds only in-frame clones and misses some; the assay was immunoSEQ multiplex PCR. D and trimming come from the DNA, and the V and J calls and clone size come from that table. The sample includes 150,000 to 200,000 clones, under 90% of them seen just once.

The gene calls are TRBV5-6 and TRBJ2-7; D is perhaps TRBD2 (6 bases). Specimen: peripheral blood. The TCR originated in a man aged 40-50 years with acute or convalescent COVID-19. The CDR3 sequence: CASSYVDRGYEQYF. CDR3 coding DNA: TGTGCCAGCAGTTATGTTGATCGGGGGTACGAGCAGTACTTC. The variable domain in full, with the rest retrieved from reference TRBV5-6 and TRBJ2-7, is DAGVTQSPTHLIKTRGQQVTLRCSPKSGHDTVSWYQQALGQGPQFIFQYYEEEERQRGNFPDRFSGHQFPNYSSELNVNALLLGDSALYLCASSYVDRGYEQYFGPGTRLTVT.